This TCR beta chain was recovered during a study of shared T cell receptors in the human thymus. The trim removed 5 bases at V and 6 bases at J, leaving 19 bases unmatched. CDR3 length: 20 amino acids. The germline gives CDR1 MNHEY, CDR2 SMNVEV (reference sequence). This table comes from immunoSEQ multiplex PCR, and its TCRdb copy is limited to in-frame clones, with some not included. The sample yields over 450,000 clones, around 78% seen once. The same data also contributed to another study, on human thymus T cells. That investigation notes: Across thymic and blood repertoires, the usage of V and J genes appeared to be biased.

The sample comprised thymocytes. This chain connects TRBV27 to TRBJ2-7; 16 bases align to TRBD2. The sequence derives from a boy less than two years old with a congenital heart defect. The CDR3 DNA sequence: TGTGCCAGCAGTCCCAAAAGGCGGGGACTAGCGGGAGGGAGATTACTCGAGCAGTACTTC. Its translation is CASSPKRRGLAGGRLLEQYF.